This T cell receptor beta chain is from a study of long-term antiretroviral therapy in people with HIV. Study results and caveats: Narrower CDR3 length ranges marked HIV repertoires relative to controls. Collection of the blood, which took place between the mid-2000s and the late 2010s, possibly occurred under older ART regimens.

United States facilities provided treatment to all participants with HIV. immunoSEQ v3.0 was run at survey level. Assay: immunoSEQ multiplex PCR; the TCRdb copy retains only in-frame clones and omits some. In the table there are roughly 25,000 clones, 65% to 80% of which are singletons. The CDR3 extends over 13 amino acids. V lost 0 bases and J 1 base, leaving 6 bases between the germline ends. Per germline, CDR1 GTSNPN and CDR2 SVGIG (reference sequence). Regarding this clone: Its antigen is currently unknown.

The receptor's source is a woman in her forties with HIV. The chain combines TRBV30 with TRBJ2-5; D uncertain. This specimen consisted of unsorted PBMCs, obtained 0.5 years after starting antiretroviral therapy. The CDR3 DNA sequence: TGTGCCTGGAGTGTACAATTCCAAGAGACCCAGTACTTC. This encodes CAWSVQFQETQYF.